This TCR beta chain was profiled in a study of T cell changes during pregnancy in multiple sclerosis. Using immunoSEQ multiplex PCR, the repertoire was profiled, and TCRdb retains in-frame clones only, with some absent. Altogether about 45,000 clones are present, under 95% being singletons, with the ten largest covering 0.45% to 0.6%. Germline V lookup: CDR1 SNHLY, CDR2 FYNNEI. V dropped 0 bases and J dropped 4 bases, with 13 bases sitting between them. This CDR3 has 16 residues. Sequencing used CD4+ T cells from peripheral blood mononuclear cells, obtained in the third trimester of pregnancy. The clonotype was recovered from a female donor with multiple sclerosis, enrolled in a pregnancy study. The chain has TRBV2 and TRBJ1-3; no clear D gene. The DNA for the CDR3 is TGTGCCAGCAGTGAAGCCTATACAGAAACGGGAAACACCATATATTTT. This gives the protein CASSEAYTETGNTIYF.